This TCR beta chain was identified in a study of shared clonotypes between healthy human individuals. Study in general: CD4 naive and memory got three plates each, CD8 naive two, CD8 memory one. Study-level results: Depth of sequencing was expected to influence donor clonotype sharing. Clonotypes not shared had lower generation probabilities than those common to all four donors. Sorted-subset sequencing, rarefaction showed, was incomplete despite large depth.

With regard to this clone: What it binds is unknown.

Sequencing used immunoSEQ multiplex PCR; TCRdb keeps in-frame clones, though not all of them. The sample lists roughly 2.1 million clones; 85% to 95% were seen once. With 3 bases removed from V and 3 bases from J, the gap between germline ends came to 12 bases. Looked up from germline, CDR1 is SNHLY and CDR2 is FYNNEI. The CDR3 consists of 14 residues. CD45RO-negative cells were positively selected for CCR7, leaving out terminally differentiated effector memory CD45RA+ cells. The source is a man between 18 and 35 years old in good health. Some clones in this sample may be carry-over from other donors' samples. The sequenced material came from naive CD8+ T cells from PBMCs. This chain connects TRBV2 to TRBJ2-7, with D tentatively TRBD2 (6 bases). This CDR3 is CASSDRDSDYEQYF. CDR3 DNA sequence: TGTGCCAGCAGTGATAGGGACTCAGACTACGAGCAGTACTTC.